This T cell receptor (beta chain) appears in the sequencing data of a study of blood T cells in healthy people across ages. Study results and limitations: Higher diversity, along with more naive CD4+ cells, distinguished long-lived donors from aged donors.

This clonotype came up once. Its antigen is not known. Primed by a sample-barcoded 5' primer and a J-beta primer mix, a second PCR proceeded for about 6 to 12 cycles. TCRdb reanalysed the 5' RACE reads using MiXCR and keeps one entry per CDR3 protein. The sample includes about 1.4 million distinct CDR3 sequences, 55% to 75% of them seen just once. RNA extraction gave at least 5.5 micrograms of total RNA per sample. The source material was blood. The source of this sequence is a man younger than 35 in good health.

The CDR3 loop is CASSLTGPRNEQFF. DNA for the CDR3: TGTGCCAGCAGCCTCACAGGGCCTCGGAATGAGCAGTTCTTC. J is TRBJ2-1 and V is TRBV13, with a tentative D call TRBD1 (6 bases). The CDR3 consists of 14 residues. Germline lookup yields CDR1 PRHDT and CDR2 FYEKMQ (reference sequence). Trimming removed 5 bases from V and 7 bases from J, with 15 bases in between.